Listed here are 8 T cell receptor beta chains from one sample, sequenced in a study of identical twins. A single record per CDR3 protein comes from TCRdb applying MiXCR to the 5' RACE reads. Of approximately 1.8 million distinct CDR3 sequences listed, roughly a third are singletons. The sample comprised cord blood. Every receptor here comes from a newborn girl in good health.

The chain combines TRBV13 with TRBJ1-2; 10 bases fit TRBD1. The CDR3 sequence is 15 residues long. CDR1 and CDR2 (germline): PRHDT, FYEKMQ (reference sequence). With V trimmed by 5 bases and J by 3 bases, 6 bases remained unmatched. CDR3 protein: CASSPSTGGDYGYTF. In DNA, the CDR3 is TGTGCCAGCAGCCCCTCGACAGGGGGCGACTATGGCTACACCTTC. Looking up the rest from reference TRBV13 and TRBJ1-2 gives the full variable domain: AAGVIQSPRHLIKEKRETATLKCYPIPRHDTVYWYQQGPGQDPQFLISFYEKMQSDKGSIPDRFSAQQFSDYHSELNMSSLELGDSALYFCASSPSTGGDYGYTFGSGTRLTVV.

Concerning this clonotype itself: At one of its ends the junction is not consistent with the germline gene, which may arise from a read error. The rearrangement links TRBV10-3 to TRBJ1-2; D might be TRBD1 (6 bases). Germline values: CDR1 ENHRY, CDR2 SYGVKD. CDR3 length equals 13 residues. The CDR3 bases are TGTGCCGTCAGCCCAGGACAGTCGGATGGCTACACCTTC. It translates to CAVSPGQSDGYTF.

In its sample, this clonotype was seen a few times. The chain uses TRBV25-1 and TRBJ2-7, with 12 bases aligning to TRBD1. The CDR3 has 15 residues. From germline, CDR1 is MGHDK and CDR2 SYGVNS. The V and J ends lost 4 bases and 7 bases, in that order; junction bases with no gene match: 8. The CDR3 is CASSVRDRGRNEQYF. Here the CDR3 DNA reads TGTGCCAGCAGTGTCCGGGACAGGGGGCGAAATGAGCAGTACTTC.

This clonotype was counted a few times. The chain links TRBV7-6 to TRBJ2-7, with a weak D call TRBD2 (6 bases). Germline CDR1 is SGHVS and CDR2 is FNYEAQ. This CDR3 has 16 amino acids. V lost 3 bases and J lost 0, with 15 bases in between. CDR3 sequence: CASSLAAGLDSYEQYF. The DNA for the CDR3 is TGTGCCAGCAGCTTGGCCGCGGGGTTAGACTCCTACGAGCAGTACTTC.

V gene TRBV28 combines with J gene TRBJ2-1; D is uncertain. With the DNA end fitting TRBJ2-7 better, the J assignment may be wrong. This CDR3 has 12 amino acids. Germline V gives CDR1 MDHEN, CDR2 SYDVKM. The CDR3 nucleotides are TGTGCCAGCAGTCGACCCAACAATGAGCAGTACTTC. This encodes CASSRPNNEQYF.

This clonotype was seen more than once but under ten times. The chain joins TRBV5-1 to TRBJ2-3; 9 positions match TRBD2. Germline CDR1 is SGHRS and CDR2 is YFSETQ. After removal of 0 bases from V and 3 bases from J, the junction contained 8 bases not matched to a gene. CDR3 length: 17 residues. CDR3 bases: TGCGCCAGCAGCTTGGATCGAGCGGGGGGTTTGACAGATACGCAGTATTTT. Translating gives CASSLDRAGGLTDTQYF.

This clonotype was seen a few times. The V gene is TRBV11-2, the J gene TRBJ2-7; D might be TRBD2 (5 bases). Trimming took 5 bases from V and 7 from J, leaving 21 bases between them. The CDR3 spans 15 residues. From germline, CDR1 is SGHAT and CDR2 FQNNGV. CDR3 residues: CASSALPDSYNEQYF. The CDR3 region has the DNA TGTGCCAGCAGCGCCCTCCCGGACTCGTACAATGAGCAGTACTTC.

This clonotype was seen more than once but under ten times. The rearrangement joins TRBV9 to TRBJ2-3; 8 bases line up with TRBD2. Unmatched junction bases numbered 15, after V lost 4 bases and J lost 8 bases. Germline V gene data show CDR1 as SGDLS and CDR2 as YYNGEE. CDR3 size: 16 residues. The CDR3 region is CASSLSGVTYQGTQYF. The CDR3 DNA follows: TGTGCCAGCAGCCTTAGCGGGGTCACCTATCAGGGTACGCAGTATTTT.